The sequence of this T cell receptor (beta chain) was determined in a study of blood T cell repertoires in COVID-19. Study summary: T cells, B-cell-depleted T cells, or PBMCs provided the cDNA or gDNA that served as material.

TCRdb's copy holds only in-frame clones and misses some; the assay was immunoSEQ multiplex PCR. This repertoire shows 200,000 to 250,000 clones, about 82% found once; its top ten account for about 9.1%. All enrollees were about 18 to 100 years old and from about 24 US areas. V was shortened by 2 bases and J by 12 bases, with 19 bases between the two germline ends. Germline CDR1 and CDR2: GTSNPN and SVGIG (reference sequence). The CDR3 loop spans 14 amino acids. The receptor's source is a woman aged 45-59 years with acute COVID-19. The sequencing sample was made of PBMCs or T cells enriched from blood (not recorded which). This chain connects TRBV30 to TRBJ1-4; D perhaps matches TRBD1 (5 bases). The CDR3 coding sequence is TGTGCCTGGAGTCCGGGGGTAGGGGTGGACGAACTGTTTTTT. This sequence encodes CAWSPGVGVDELFF.